Shown below are 28 T cell receptor beta chains from a single sample sequenced in a study of blood T cell repertoires in COVID-19. The assay was immunoSEQ multiplex PCR, and TCRdb's table has in-frame clones only and misses some. The table shows 40,000 to 50,000 clones, with about 88% occurring only once. Input material: PBMCs or T cells enriched from blood (not recorded which). These receptors were taken from a woman aged 45-65 years who had recovered from COVID-19.

In its sample, this clone was seen a few times. The V call is TRBV4-2, the J call TRBJ1-2; no clear D gene. This CDR3 contains 15 residues. Trimming cost V 0 bases and J 2 bases, with 10 bases left between them. CDR1 and CDR2 from the germline V gene are LGHNA and YNFKEQ. The CDR3 region is CASSQDYGENYGYTF. CDR3 in DNA: TGTGCCAGCAGCCAAGATTACGGGGAGAACTATGGCTACACCTTC.

V is TRBV16 and J is TRBJ1-5, with a tentative D call TRBD1 (6 bases). Trimming shortened V by 0 bases and J by 2 bases, and 8 bases separated the two germline ends. The length of the CDR3 is 15 residues. Per germline, CDR1 KGHSY and CDR2 FQNENV. CDR3 sequence (DNA): TGTGCCAGCAGCCAATCCAACAGGGGCAATCAGCCCCAGCATTTT. Amino acids: CASSQSNRGNQPQHF. The full variable domain, in which reference TRBV16 and TRBJ1-5 provide the parts outside the CDR3, is GEEVAQTPKHLVRGEGQKAKLYCAPIKGHSYVFWYQQVLKNEFKFLISFQNENVFDETGMPKERFSAKCLPNSPCSLEIQATKLEDSAVYFCASSQSNRGNQPQHFGDGTRLSIL.

The chain joins TRBV7-3 to TRBJ1-5; perhaps TRBD1 as D (6 bases). The CDR3 covers 13 residues. The V end lost 5 bases, the J end lost 6 bases, and 11 bases lay between the germline ends. Looked up from germline, CDR1 is SGHTA and CDR2 is FQGTGA. CDR3 coding DNA: TGTGCCAGCAGCGATAAACAGGGTCAGCCCCAGCATTTT. Amino acids: CASSDKQGQPQHF. The full variable domain, with the rest looked up from reference TRBV7-3 and TRBJ1-5, is GAGVSQTPSNKVTEKGKYVELRCDPISGHTALYWYRQSLGQGPEFLIYFQGTGAADDSGLPNDRFFAVRPEGSVSTLKIQRTERGDSAVYLCASSDKQGQPQHFGDGTRLSIL.

In its sample, this clone was seen once. J is TRBJ2-6 and V is TRBV27; D might be TRBD1 (5 bases). Germline assignment: CDR1 MNHEY and CDR2 SMNVEV (reference sequence). V lost 6 bases, J lost 2 bases, and 5 bases lay in between. The CDR3 is 13 amino acids. CDR3 sequence: CASRGAGANVLTF. The CDR3 nucleotides are TGTGCCAGCAGAGGGGCTGGGGCCAACGTCCTGACTTTC.

The V gene is TRBV11-3, the J gene TRBJ1-4; D remains ambiguous. Germline assignment: CDR1 SGHNT and CDR2 YENEEA. Trimming took 8 bases from V and 7 from J, leaving 5 bases between them. The CDR3 has 10 residues. The CDR3 nucleotides read TGTGCCAGCCAGCGTGAAAAACTGTTTTTT. It is translated as CASQREKLFF.

The chain uses TRBV4-3 and TRBJ2-7; the D gene is possibly TRBD2 (6 bases). Trimming removed 2 bases at V and 0 bases at J, with 14 bases between. This CDR3 is built from 16 residues. Germline CDR1 LGHNA, CDR2 YSLEER. CDR3 bases: TGCGCCAGCAGCCAAACTACGGGAGATCTCTCCTACGAGCAGTACTTC. Translated: CASSQTTGDLSYEQYF.

In its sample, this clone was seen once. This chain links TRBV28 with TRBJ1-2, with D perhaps TRBD1 (6 bases). The V end was cut by 6 bases, the J end by 7 bases, with 12 bases between. Germline V CDR1 and CDR2: MDHEN, SYDVKM. CDR3 size: 12 residues. The CDR3 loop reads CASRGQFSGYTF. The CDR3 bases are TGTGCCAGCAGAGGACAGTTCAGTGGCTACACCTTC.

The rearrangement links TRBV7-2 to TRBJ2-7; 7 bases fit TRBD1. Unmatched junction bases numbered 7, after V lost 5 bases and J lost 6 bases. Looked up from germline, CDR1 is SGHTA and CDR2 is FQGNSA. CDR3 length: 13 amino acids. The CDR3 DNA follows: TGTGCCAGCAGCAGGGACAGAGGCCTCGAGCAGTACTTC. Its protein product is CASSRDRGLEQYF.

The rearrangement joins TRBV28 to TRBJ1-1; TRBD1 aligns across 10 bases. The CDR3 totals 15 residues. The germline V gene has CDR1 MDHEN and CDR2 SYDVKM. The junction had 10 bases not matched to a gene; V was cut back by 5 bases and J by 7 bases. The CDR3 sequence is CASSLSDRGLSEAFF. The CDR3 region has the DNA TGTGCCAGCAGTCTAAGTGACAGGGGGCTAAGTGAAGCTTTCTTT.

The chain links TRBV7-9 to TRBJ1-4, with TRBD1 identical over 12 bases. Germline lookup yields CDR1 SEHNR and CDR2 FQNEAQ (reference sequence). This CDR3 has 15 amino acids. V lost 5 bases and J lost 4; bases outside the gene matches: 2. The CDR3 DNA is TGTGCCAGCAGCGGGGACAGGGGGCGTAATGAAAAACTGTTTTTT. Its protein is CASSGDRGRNEKLFF.

V and J are TRBV19 and TRBJ2-1; 10 nucleotides line up with TRBD1. J was trimmed by 10 bases and V by 6 bases; bases with no gene match: 18. Germline V gene data show CDR1 as LNHDA and CDR2 as SQIVND (reference sequence). This CDR3 has 17 residues. CDR3 DNA: TGTGCCAGTAGCCACAGGGGTTACGGGACAGGGGTGGGAGAGCAGTTCTTC. Protein sequence: CASSHRGYGTGVGEQFF.

This clone was seen just once. The V gene is TRBV7-9, the J gene TRBJ2-1, with no clear D. The V gene lost 2 bases and the J gene lost 4 bases, with 6 bases spanning the gap. This CDR3 region has 13 residues. The germline gives CDR1 SEHNR, CDR2 FQNEAQ (reference sequence). CDR3 DNA sequence: TGTGCCAGCAGCTTAACAGTTTACAATGAGCAGTTCTTC. Translated, it gives CASSLTVYNEQFF. The full variable domain, with the rest looked up from reference TRBV7-9 and TRBJ2-1, is DTGVSQNPRHKITKRGQNVTFRCDPISEHNRLYWYRQTLGQGPEFLTYFQNEAQLEKSRLLSDRFSAERPKGSFSTLEIQRTEQGDSAMYLCASSLTVYNEQFFGPGTRLTVL.

J is TRBJ1-2 and V is TRBV7-2, with TRBD1 identical over 9 bases. CDR1 and CDR2 from the germline V gene are SGHTA and FQGNSA. There are 18 residues in the CDR3. The ends lost 6 bases at V and 5 bases at J; junction bases unmatched: 19. The CDR3 DNA sequence: TGTGCCAGCAGGTATAACCATCCGGGACAGGGAATGCGGTATGGCTACACCTTC. Protein product: CASRYNHPGQGMRYGYTF. Drawing the rest from reference TRBV7-2 and TRBJ1-2, the complete variable domain is GAGVSQSPSNKVTEKGKDVELRCDPISGHTALYWYRQSLGQGLEFLIYFQGNSAPDKSGLPSDRFSAERTGGSVSTLTIQRTQQEDSAVYLCASRYNHPGQGMRYGYTFGSGTRLTVV.

The chain recombines TRBV6-2 or TRBV6-3 with TRBJ1-1; 8 nucleotides align to TRBD1. Germline CDR1 MNHEY, CDR2 SVGEGT. V shed 4 bases and J 8 bases; nucleotides not matched to a gene: 3. The CDR3 extends over 12 amino acids. For the CDR3, the DNA is TGTGCCAGCAGTTCCAGACAGGGGGAAGCTTTCTTT. This translates into CASSSRQGEAFF.

Here the CDR3 DNA reads TGTGCCAGCAGCGTACTCGGAACAGGGGTTGACTATGGCTACACCTTC. Translation gives CASSVLGTGVDYGYTF. The chain recombines TRBV9 with TRBJ1-2; the match to TRBD1 covers 7 bases. The CDR3 is made up of 16 amino acids. The V gene's germline CDR1 is SGDLS and CDR2 YYNGEE. V trimming: 1 base; J trimming: 3 bases; junction bases outside the gene matches: 9.

This clone was observed a single time. The chain couples TRBV19 to TRBJ1-3; a possible D gene is TRBD1 (5 bases). Trimming pared 6 bases from V and 0 bases from J, leaving 15 bases between. CDR3 length equals 16 residues. From germline, CDR1 is LNHDA and CDR2 SQIVND (reference sequence). CDR3 DNA sequence: TGTGCCAGTAGCGCCGGACACCGCATCTCTGGAAACACCATATATTTT. As protein: CASSAGHRISGNTIYF. Drawing the rest from reference TRBV19 and TRBJ1-3, the complete variable domain is DGGITQSPKYLFRKEGQNVTLSCEQNLNHDAMYWYRQDPGQGLRLIYYSQIVNDFQKGDIAEGYSVSREKKESFPLTVTSAQKNPTAFYLCASSAGHRISGNTIYFGEGSWLTVV.

The V call is TRBV7-2, the J call TRBJ2-5; a possible D gene is TRBD1 (5 bases). Trimming cost V 6 bases and J 4 bases, with 15 bases left between them. Germline V CDR1 and CDR2: SGHTA, FQGNSA. This CDR3 region has 14 residues. CDR3 in DNA: TGTGCCAGCAGTTACAGGAGCGCTGGAGAGACCCAGTACTTC. This encodes CASSYRSAGETQYF.

V and J are TRBV11-2 and TRBJ2-7, with TRBD1 identical over 7 bases. Germline V gene sequence: CDR1 SGHAT, CDR2 FQNNGV. The ends lost 0 bases at V and 4 bases at J; junction bases unmatched: 6. CDR3 length equals 15 residues. The CDR3 DNA sequence: TGTGCCAGCAGCTTAGAGACAGGGTTGGTATACGAGCAGTACTTC. Its protein is CASSLETGLVYEQYF.

V usage is TRBV19 and J usage is TRBJ1-2, with a weak D call TRBD1 (5 bases). The CDR3 is made up of 15 amino acids. Trimming stripped 5 bases from V and 4 bases from J, with 17 bases between. The germline V gene encodes CDR1 LNHDA and CDR2 SQIVND (reference sequence). The CDR3 loop reads CASSSAGGVGYGYTF. CDR3 sequence (DNA): TGTGCCAGTAGTTCAGCGGGGGGGGTCGGCTATGGCTACACCTTC.

Only a few counts were recorded for this clone. The CDR3 sequence: CASSFDIKPQHF. As DNA, the CDR3 is TGTGCCAGCAGTTTCGACATCAAGCCCCAGCATTTT. J is TRBJ1-5 and V is TRBV28; D gene uncertain. V was shortened by 3 bases and J by 8 bases, with 8 bases between the two germline ends. Germline CDR1 reads MDHEN; CDR2 reads SYDVKM. This CDR3 has 12 amino acids.

The chain combines TRBV6-5 with TRBJ1-2; D possibly corresponds to TRBD1 (6 bases). V was shortened by 6 bases and J by 5 bases, with 13 bases between the two germline ends. CDR3 size: 13 residues. The germline gives CDR1 MNHEY, CDR2 SVGAGI. The CDR3 DNA is TGTGCCAGCAGACAAACAGGGCAGTATGGCTACACCTTC. This translates into CASRQTGQYGYTF.

The V gene is TRBV12-5, the J gene TRBJ2-5, with D perhaps matching TRBD1 (5 bases). This CDR3 has 12 amino acids. Germline lookup yields CDR1 LGHNT and CDR2 FRNRAP. V lost 6 bases, J lost 4 bases, and 9 bases lay in between. Here the CDR3 DNA reads TGTGCTAGTGGCAGGGATCTAGAGACCCAGTACTTC. The encoded protein is CASGRDLETQYF. Supplemented by reference TRBV12-5 and TRBJ2-5, the full variable domain reads DARVTQTPRHKVTEMGQEVTMRCQPILGHNTVFWYRQTMMQGLELLAYFRNRAPLDDSGMPKDRFSAEMPDATLATLKIQPSEPRDSAVYFCASGRDLETQYFGPGTRLLVL.

The gene calls are TRBV3-1 (or the pseudogene TRBV3-2) and TRBJ1-3, with D maybe TRBD1 (6 bases). Trimming removed 3 bases at V and 0 bases at J, with 15 bases between. Germline V gene lookup returns CDR1 LGHDT and CDR2 YNNKEL (reference sequence). This CDR3 region has 17 residues. The CDR3 loop is CASSQIVGQFSGNTIYF. Written as DNA, the CDR3 is TGTGCCAGCAGCCAGATAGTAGGACAGTTCTCTGGAAACACCATATATTTT.

The table lists this clone with a few counts. The chain combines TRBV2 with TRBJ1-5, with TRBD1 identical over 7 bases. Per germline, CDR1 SNHLY and CDR2 FYNNEI. This CDR3 has 15 residues. V shed 5 bases, J shed 1 base, and the junction held 5 bases outside the gene matches. DNA of the CDR3: TGTGCCAGCAGTTCAGGGGGACGGAGCAATCAGCCCCAGCATTTT. Translated: CASSSGGRSNQPQHF.

This CDR3 reads CASSQGLAGAVGGELFF. The DNA for the CDR3 is TGCGCCAGCAGCCAAGGACTAGCGGGAGCGGTAGGCGGGGAGCTGTTTTTT. V and J are TRBV4-3 and TRBJ2-2; 12 nucleotides agree with TRBD2. V shed 1 base, J shed 7 bases, and the junction held 7 bases outside the gene matches. CDR1 LGHNA and CDR2 YSLEER come from the germline V gene. The length of the CDR3 is 17 residues.

The chain has TRBV28 and TRBJ1-5, with a tentative D call TRBD1 (5 bases). CDR1 and CDR2 from the germline V gene are MDHEN and SYDVKM. This CDR3 contains 12 residues. Trimming removed 6 bases from V and 11 bases from J, with 14 bases in between. Here the CDR3 reads CASSQDIVSQHF. CDR3 nucleotide sequence: TGTGCCAGCAGCCAGGACATCGTATCCCAGCATTTT. Using reference TRBV28 and TRBJ1-5 for the parts outside the CDR3, the full variable domain is DVKVTQSSRYLVKRTGEKVFLECVQDMDHENMFWYRQDPGLGLRLIYFSYDVKMKEKGDIPEGYSVSREKKERFSLILESASTNQTSMYLCASSQDIVSQHFGDGTRLSIL.

The chain combines TRBV19 with TRBJ2-7; a possible D gene is TRBD1 (6 bases). Between the trimmed V and J ends, which lost 4 bases and 4 bases, there was a span of 17 bases. This CDR3 is built from 15 residues. Germline assignment: CDR1 LNHDA and CDR2 SQIVND (reference sequence). CDR3 nucleotide sequence: TGTGCCAGTAGTAGTGGGCGACAGGCCCGATACGAGCAGTACTTC. This encodes CASSSGRQARYEQYF.

This chain links TRBV27 with TRBJ1-1; D is perhaps TRBD1 (6 bases). The V and J ends lost 7 bases and 6 bases respectively, with 24 bases between them. The germline V gene encodes CDR1 MNHEY and CDR2 SMNVEV (reference sequence). This CDR3 is built from 16 residues. CDR3 coding DNA: TGTGCCAGCAACCCTTCCCCAGGGGTACTCGGGGCTGAAGCTTTCTTT. It translates to CASNPSPGVLGAEAFF.